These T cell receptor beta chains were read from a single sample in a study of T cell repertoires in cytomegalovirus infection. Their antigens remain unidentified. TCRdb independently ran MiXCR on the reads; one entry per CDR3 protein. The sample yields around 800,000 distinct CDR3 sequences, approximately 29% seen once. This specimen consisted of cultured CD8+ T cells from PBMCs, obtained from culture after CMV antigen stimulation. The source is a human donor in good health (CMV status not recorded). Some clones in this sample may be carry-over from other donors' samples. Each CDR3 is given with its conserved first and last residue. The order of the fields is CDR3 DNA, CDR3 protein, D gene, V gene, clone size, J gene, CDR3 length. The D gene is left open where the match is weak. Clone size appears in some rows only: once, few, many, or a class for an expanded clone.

cdr3_nt: TGTGCCAGCAGCCAAAATAGGGGGGGCGAAAAACTGTTTTTT; cdr3_aa: CASSQNRGGEKLFF; d_call: .; v_call: TRBV7-6; clone_size: .; j_call: TRBJ1-4; cdr3_length: 14
cdr3_nt: TGTGCTAGTGGTTACGATGAGCTCAATGAGCAGTTCTTC; cdr3_aa: CASGYDELNEQFF; d_call: .; v_call: TRBV12-5; clone_size: .; j_call: TRBJ2-1; cdr3_length: 13
cdr3_nt: TGTGCCAGCAGTTTGACTTCCAGGAGCGTCTATGGCTACACCTTC; cdr3_aa: CASSLTSRSVYGYTF; d_call: .; v_call: TRBV12-3/TRBV12-4; clone_size: .; j_call: TRBJ1-2; cdr3_length: 15
cdr3_nt: TGCAGCGTTGAAGATTCGAACAGGGGAGTTGAGAACTATGGCTACACCTTC; cdr3_aa: CSVEDSNRGVENYGYTF; d_call: TRBD1; v_call: TRBV29-1; clone_size: .; j_call: TRBJ1-2; cdr3_length: 17
cdr3_nt: TGCGCCAGCAGTGACGGGGGGGGCTGGTACAATGAGCAGTTCTTC; cdr3_aa: CASSDGGGWYNEQFF; d_call: TRBD2; v_call: TRBV10-1; clone_size: .; j_call: TRBJ2-1; cdr3_length: 15
cdr3_nt: TGTGCCAGCAGCTTAATGGGAGGGGATCAGCCCCAGCATTTT; cdr3_aa: CASSLMGGDQPQHF; d_call: .; v_call: TRBV7-6; clone_size: .; j_call: TRBJ1-5; cdr3_length: 14
cdr3_nt: TGTGCCAGCAGCCGACAGGGGGATGGTGAAAAACTGTTTTTT; cdr3_aa: CASSRQGDGEKLFF; d_call: TRBD1; v_call: TRBV7-6; clone_size: .; j_call: TRBJ1-4; cdr3_length: 14
cdr3_nt: TGTGCCAGAAGTGTTTCGGACTTATCAAATGAGCAGTTCTTC; cdr3_aa: CARSVSDLSNEQFF; d_call: .; v_call: TRBV6-6; clone_size: .; j_call: TRBJ2-1; cdr3_length: 14
cdr3_nt: TGCAGTGCTTCCAACAGGGCACAAACCCCAGCGGATCAGCCCCAGCATTTT; cdr3_aa: CSASNRAQTPADQPQHF; d_call: .; v_call: TRBV20-1; clone_size: few; j_call: TRBJ1-5; cdr3_length: 17
cdr3_nt: TGCAGTGCTAGAGAATGGCGGGGGGCCACAGATACGCAGTATTTT; cdr3_aa: CSAREWRGATDTQYF; d_call: TRBD2; v_call: TRBV20-1; clone_size: many; j_call: TRBJ2-3; cdr3_length: 15
cdr3_nt: TGTGCCAGCAGTGTCCAACCCCAGGGGCGGCCTAATGAAAAACTGTTTTTT; cdr3_aa: CASSVQPQGRPNEKLFF; d_call: .; v_call: TRBV6-1; clone_size: few; j_call: TRBJ1-4; cdr3_length: 17
cdr3_nt: TGTGCCAGCAGCTTAACGGGGGGCCGCGATGAGCAGTTCTTC; cdr3_aa: CASSLTGGRDEQFF; d_call: .; v_call: TRBV7-9; clone_size: .; j_call: TRBJ2-1; cdr3_length: 14
cdr3_nt: TGTGCCAGCAGTGAAACAGACCCAGGTGGCTACACCTTC; cdr3_aa: CASSETDPGGYTF; d_call: .; v_call: TRBV25-1; clone_size: .; j_call: TRBJ1-2; cdr3_length: 13
cdr3_nt: TGTGCCAGCGGTCTCTGGCCCGTTTATGGCTACACCTTC; cdr3_aa: CASGLWPVYGYTF; d_call: .; v_call: TRBV6-5; clone_size: .; j_call: TRBJ1-2; cdr3_length: 13
cdr3_nt: TGTGCCAGCAGCTTCACTTTGGACCGTGGAGCAGATACGCAGTATTTT; cdr3_aa: CASSFTLDRGADTQYF; d_call: .; v_call: TRBV12-3/TRBV12-4; clone_size: .; j_call: TRBJ2-3; cdr3_length: 16
cdr3_nt: TGTGCCAGCAGCTTACGGGGTAGCGGGGGGCACAATGAGCAGTTCTTC; cdr3_aa: CASSLRGSGGHNEQFF; d_call: TRBD2; v_call: TRBV7-9; clone_size: .; j_call: TRBJ2-1; cdr3_length: 16
cdr3_nt: TGTGCCATCAGTGTGGGGGACCTAAATCAGCCCCAGCATTTT; cdr3_aa: CAISVGDLNQPQHF; d_call: .; v_call: TRBV10-3; clone_size: few; j_call: TRBJ1-5; cdr3_length: 14
cdr3_nt: TGTGCCAGCAGTTACCAGGACACAAGCACAGATACGCAGTATTTT; cdr3_aa: CASSYQDTSTDTQYF; d_call: .; v_call: TRBV6-6; clone_size: few; j_call: TRBJ2-3; cdr3_length: 15
cdr3_nt: TGTGCCATCAGTGAGTCGGGACTAGCGGCCGTCTGGTGGAATGAGCAGTTCTTC; cdr3_aa: CAISESGLAAVWWNEQFF; d_call: TRBD2; v_call: TRBV10-3; clone_size: many; j_call: TRBJ2-1; cdr3_length: 18
cdr3_nt: TGCAGTGCTAGAGAGACCGTGAGCTCCTACAATGAGCAGTTCTTC; cdr3_aa: CSARETVSSYNEQFF; d_call: .; v_call: TRBV20-1; clone_size: .; j_call: TRBJ2-1; cdr3_length: 15
cdr3_nt: TGTGCCAGCAGTTTGTGGGGGCCGGGTCAGCCCCAGCATTTT; cdr3_aa: CASSLWGPGQPQHF; d_call: .; v_call: TRBV27; clone_size: few; j_call: TRBJ1-5; cdr3_length: 14
cdr3_nt: TGTGCCAGCTCCCAGGGCGGGGGAGCAGAGACCCAGTACTTC; cdr3_aa: CASSQGGGAETQYF; d_call: TRBD2; v_call: TRBV4-1; clone_size: .; j_call: TRBJ2-5; cdr3_length: 14
cdr3_nt: TGCAGTGCTAGGGGGGGGACCAACCCCCACGAGCAGTACTTC; cdr3_aa: CSARGGTNPHEQYF; d_call: TRBD2; v_call: TRBV20-1; clone_size: .; j_call: TRBJ2-7; cdr3_length: 14
cdr3_nt: TGTGCCAGCAGACCCGGGACTAGCGATGAGCAGTTCTTC; cdr3_aa: CASRPGTSDEQFF; d_call: TRBD2; v_call: TRBV6-1; clone_size: .; j_call: TRBJ2-1; cdr3_length: 13
cdr3_nt: TGTGCCAGCAGCGTGGACGGAGGTTTATTGTTGGACACCGGGGAGCTGTTTTTT; cdr3_aa: CASSVDGGLLLDTGELFF; d_call: .; v_call: TRBV6-4; clone_size: few; j_call: TRBJ2-2; cdr3_length: 18